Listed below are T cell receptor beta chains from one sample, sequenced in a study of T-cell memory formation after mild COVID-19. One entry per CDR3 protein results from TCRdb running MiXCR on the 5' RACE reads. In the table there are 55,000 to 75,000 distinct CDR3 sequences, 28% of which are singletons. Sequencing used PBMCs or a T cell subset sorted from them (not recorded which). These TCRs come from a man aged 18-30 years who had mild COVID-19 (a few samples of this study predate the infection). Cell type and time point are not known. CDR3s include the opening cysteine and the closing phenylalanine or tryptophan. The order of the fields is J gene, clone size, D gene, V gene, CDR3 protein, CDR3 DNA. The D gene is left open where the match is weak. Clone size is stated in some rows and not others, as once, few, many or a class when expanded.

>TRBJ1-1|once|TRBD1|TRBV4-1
CASSLQTGRRGEAFF
TGCGCCAGCAGCCTACAGACAGGGCGTCGGGGTGAAGCTTTCTTT
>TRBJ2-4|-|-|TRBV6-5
CASSRSASGAKNIQYF
TGTGCCAGCAGCCGAAGCGCAAGTGGAGCCAAAAACATTCAGTACTTC
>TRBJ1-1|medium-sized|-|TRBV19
CASSYAGGTEAFF
TGTGCCAGTAGTTACGCAGGAGGCACTGAAGCTTTCTTT
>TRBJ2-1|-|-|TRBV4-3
CASSHRGYHNEQFF
TGCGCCAGCAGCCATAGGGGGTACCACAATGAGCAGTTCTTC
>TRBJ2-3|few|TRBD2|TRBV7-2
CASREDPTDTQYF
TGTGCCAGCCGGGAGGACCCCACAGATACGCAGTATTTT
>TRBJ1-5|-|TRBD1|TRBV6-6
CVTGERDLEPQHF
TGTGTGACAGGGGAAAGGGATCTCGAGCCCCAGCATTTT
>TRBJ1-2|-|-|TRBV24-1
CATSDGDGPVTGYTF
TGTGCCACCAGTGATGGGGACGGGCCGGTGACTGGCTACACCTTC
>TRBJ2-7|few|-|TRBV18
CASSPTNRDTYEQYF
TGTGCCAGCTCCCCTACTAACAGGGACACCTACGAGCAGTACTTC
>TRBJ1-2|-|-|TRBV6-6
CASSILTGNYGYTF
TGTGCCAGCAGCATACTTACAGGGAACTATGGCTACACCTTC
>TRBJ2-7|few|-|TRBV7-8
CASSLTGVGSYEQYF
TGTGCCAGCAGCTTAACAGGCGTGGGCTCCTACGAGCAGTACTTC
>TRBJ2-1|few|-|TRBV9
CASSVGGHDEQFF
TGTGCCAGCAGCGTAGGAGGACACGATGAGCAGTTCTTC
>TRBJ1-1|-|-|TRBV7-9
CASSLGAKGEAFF
TGTGCCAGCAGCTTAGGGGCCAAGGGTGAAGCTTTCTTT
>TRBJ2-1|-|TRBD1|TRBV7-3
CASSLRGTGDAYNEQFF
TGTGCCAGCAGCTTAAGGGGGACAGGGGACGCCTACAATGAGCAGTTCTTC
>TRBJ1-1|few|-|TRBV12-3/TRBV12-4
CASGGDTEAFF
TGTGCCAGCGGGGGCGACACTGAAGCTTTCTTT
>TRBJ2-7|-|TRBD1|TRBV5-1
CASSPTGAYEQYF
TGCGCCAGCAGCCCGACAGGGGCCTACGAGCAGTACTTC
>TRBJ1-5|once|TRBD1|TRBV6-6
CASSPGQGPSQPQHF
TGTGCCAGCAGTCCTGGACAGGGCCCGTCTCAGCCCCAGCATTTT
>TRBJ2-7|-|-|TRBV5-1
CASSLTGALEQYF
TGCGCCAGCAGCTTGACCGGAGCCCTCGAGCAGTACTTC
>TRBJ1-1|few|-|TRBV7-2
CASSVNFMNTEAFF
TGTGCCAGCAGCGTAAACTTCATGAACACTGAAGCTTTCTTT
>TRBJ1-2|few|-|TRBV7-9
CASSLTGLRDGYTF
TGTGCCAGCAGCCTCACAGGGCTAAGGGATGGCTACACCTTC
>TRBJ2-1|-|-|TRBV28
CASTPYRGSSPKEFF
TGTGCCAGCACCCCCTACCGGGGGAGCTCCCCAAAGGAGTTCTTC